The table lists the clone carrying this TCR beta chain with a few counts. The antigen is undetermined. The data derive from a study of regulatory T cells in long-lasting Graves disease. Sample time point: newly diagnosed GD, antithyroid drugs for less than 3 months. RNA extracted from PBMCs served as the sequencing template. With iRepertoire HTBI primers and Arm-PCR of CDR3 regions, TCR beta libraries were built. MiXCR, applied by TCRdb to the multiplex PCR reads, yields one record per CDR3 protein. The table includes 450,000 to 600,000 distinct CDR3 sequences, about 13% detected once. General observations from the study: Blood alone, not thyroid tissue, was studied.

The CDR3 totals 15 residues. Germline loops: CDR1 SGHTA, CDR2 FQGTGA. After removal of 0 bases from V and 5 bases from J, the junction contained 3 bases not matched to a gene. These data were also filed under a second study, of T cells in Graves' hyperthyroidism and ophthalmopathy. As that report states: It was a median approximately 7.1 months before onset that the model predicted ophthalmopathy.

The V gene is TRBV7-3, the J gene TRBJ2-1, with TRBD2 matching 8 bases. The sample consisted of peripheral blood mononuclear cells (PBMCs), taken at new diagnosis, from a patient treated with antithyroid drugs. This receptor was obtained from a man younger than 40 with Graves disease. CDR3 DNA: TGTGCCAGCAGCTTAACGGGACTAGACAACAATGAGCAGTTCTTC. Its translation: CASSLTGLDNNEQFF.